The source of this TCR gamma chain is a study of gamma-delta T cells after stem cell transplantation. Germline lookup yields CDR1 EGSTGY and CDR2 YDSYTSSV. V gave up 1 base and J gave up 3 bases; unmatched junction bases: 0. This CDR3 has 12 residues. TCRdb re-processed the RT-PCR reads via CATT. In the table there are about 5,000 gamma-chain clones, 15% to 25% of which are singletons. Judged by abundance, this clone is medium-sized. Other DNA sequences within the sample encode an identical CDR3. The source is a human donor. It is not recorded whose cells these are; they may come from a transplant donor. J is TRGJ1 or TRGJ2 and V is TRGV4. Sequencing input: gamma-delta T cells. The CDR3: CATWDGYYKKLF. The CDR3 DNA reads TGTGCCACCTGGGATGGTTATTATAAGAAACTCTTT.